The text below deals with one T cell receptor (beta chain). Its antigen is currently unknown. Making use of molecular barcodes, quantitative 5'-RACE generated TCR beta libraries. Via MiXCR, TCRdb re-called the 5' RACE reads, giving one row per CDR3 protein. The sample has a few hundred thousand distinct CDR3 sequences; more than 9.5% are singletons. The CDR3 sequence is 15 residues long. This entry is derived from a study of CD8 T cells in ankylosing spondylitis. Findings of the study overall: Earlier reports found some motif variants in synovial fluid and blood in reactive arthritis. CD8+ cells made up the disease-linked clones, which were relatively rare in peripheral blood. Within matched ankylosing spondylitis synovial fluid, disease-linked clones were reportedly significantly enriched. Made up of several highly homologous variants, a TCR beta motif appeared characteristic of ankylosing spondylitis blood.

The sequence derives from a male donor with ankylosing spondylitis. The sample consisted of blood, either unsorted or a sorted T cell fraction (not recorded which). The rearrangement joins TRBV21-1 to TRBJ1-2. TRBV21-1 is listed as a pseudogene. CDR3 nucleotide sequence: TGTGCCAGCAGGACCGGACGATTAGTGTGGTATGGCTACACCTTC. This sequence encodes CASRTGRLVWYGYTF.